Detailed here is one T cell receptor beta chain. As processed by the authors: Estimated nucleated cell counts came from reference gene primer amplification. The protocol was immunoSEQ multiplex PCR, while the TCRdb copy is restricted to in-frame clones and leaves out a portion. From that table come the V and J calls and clone size; the DNA was used to work out D and trimming. The profile shows about 180,000 clones, around four fifths of them singletons. This entry belongs to a study of blood T cell repertoires in COVID-19. Study information: From the United States, Italy and Spain came samples of acute and convalescent COVID-19. T cells, B-cell-depleted T cells, or PBMCs provided the cDNA or gDNA that served as material.

The trim removed 0 bases at V and 6 bases at J, leaving 7 bases unmatched. Germline V gene lookup returns CDR1 SGHKS and CDR2 YYEKEE (reference sequence). The CDR3 has 16 amino acids. The sequence derives from a man in his sixties or seventies with active or convalescent COVID-19. The gene calls are TRBV5-5 and TRBJ2-1; TRBD2 matches at 9 bases. The specimen was peripheral blood. CDR3 DNA: TGTGCCAGCAGCTTGGATGCAGCGGGGGGACTCAATGAGCAGTTCTTC. It encodes CASSLDAAGGLNEQFF.